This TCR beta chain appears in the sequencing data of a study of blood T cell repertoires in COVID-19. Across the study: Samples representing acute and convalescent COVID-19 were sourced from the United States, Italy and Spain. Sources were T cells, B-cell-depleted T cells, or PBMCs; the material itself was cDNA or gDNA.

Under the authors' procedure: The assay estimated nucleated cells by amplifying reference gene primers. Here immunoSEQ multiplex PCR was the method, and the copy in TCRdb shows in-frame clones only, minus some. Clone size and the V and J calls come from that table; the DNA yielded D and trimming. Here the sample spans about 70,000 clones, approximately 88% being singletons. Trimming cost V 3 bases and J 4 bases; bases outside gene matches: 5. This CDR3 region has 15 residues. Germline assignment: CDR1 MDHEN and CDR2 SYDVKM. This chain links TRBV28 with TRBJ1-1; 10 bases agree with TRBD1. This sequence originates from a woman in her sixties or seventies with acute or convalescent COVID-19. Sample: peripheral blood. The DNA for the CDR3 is TGTGCCAGCAGTTTGGGGGGACAGGGGAGCACTGAAGCTTTCTTT. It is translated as CASSLGGQGSTEAFF.